Presented here are 14 T cell receptor beta chains from one specimen sequenced in a study of T-cell memory formation after mild COVID-19. Using its own MiXCR run on the 5' RACE reads, TCRdb lists one record per CDR3 protein. Of 150,000 or so distinct CDR3 sequences detected, roughly 15% appear once; the ten largest clones hold roughly 15%. Sequenced: PBMCs or a T cell subset sorted from them (not recorded which). The receptors derive from an adult woman who had mild COVID-19 (a few samples of this study predate the infection). Cell type and time point are not known.

This clonotype was observed a handful of times. The CDR3 sequence is CASSKAKRSPKAHF. As DNA, the CDR3 is TGTGCCAGCAGCAAAGCAAAAAGGTCACCTAAAGCCCACTTT. The chain employs TRBV21-1 and TRBJ1-6. TRBV21-1 is marked as a pseudogene. The length of the CDR3 is 14 residues.

This clonotype was picked up a small number of times. The chain links TRBV7-2 to TRBJ1-2, with D perhaps TRBD1 (6 bases). The germline gives CDR1 SGHTA, CDR2 FQGNSA. V lost 3 bases and J lost 4, with 15 bases in between. There are 15 residues in the CDR3. The CDR3: CASSFQLGTTYGYTF. The CDR3 DNA is TGTGCCAGCAGCTTTCAGCTCGGGACAACCTATGGCTACACCTTC.

This clonotype was seen more than once but under ten times. The chain carries TRBV4-1 and TRBJ2-3; D gene uncertain. Germline V gene data show CDR1 as MGHRA and CDR2 as YSYEKL. Trimming stripped 0 bases from V and 6 bases from J, with 10 bases between. The CDR3 totals 14 residues. CDR3 bases: TGCGCCAGCAGCCAAGATCGGGTGAAGGATACGCAGTATTTT. It specifies CASSQDRVKDTQYF.

This sequence joins TRBV19 and TRBJ2-1, with D hard to call. Germline-derived CDR1 and CDR2 are LNHDA and SQIVND (reference sequence). The CDR3 runs to 16 residues. Trimming shortened V by 3 bases and J by 0 bases, and 12 bases separated the two germline ends. CDR3 amino acids: CASSILASTSYNEQFF. The CDR3 nucleotides read TGTGCCAGTAGTATCCTGGCTTCTACCTCCTACAATGAGCAGTTCTTC.

This clonotype occurred a few times. The chain is built from TRBV11-1 and TRBJ2-3; 9 bases fit TRBD1. The germline gives CDR1 SGHAT, CDR2 FQDESV (reference sequence). Trimming at V came to 0 bases and at J to 4 bases, leaving 2 bases not matched to a gene. The CDR3 contains 15 residues. The DNA of the CDR3 is TGTGCCAGCAGCTTAGCGGACAGGGGACCAGATACGCAGTATTTT. The encoded protein is CASSLADRGPDTQYF.

The rearrangement joins TRBV7-9 to TRBJ2-7; TRBD1 might be the D (5 bases). Germline loops: CDR1 SEHNR, CDR2 FQNEAQ (reference sequence). CDR3 size: 13 residues. V lost 2 bases to trimming and J lost 5 bases, with 10 bases between them. CDR3 amino acids: CASSLSGAHEQYF. The CDR3 DNA is TGTGCCAGCAGCTTATCTGGGGCTCACGAGCAGTACTTC.

This clonotype has only a few counts. The chain employs TRBV12-3 or TRBV12-4 and TRBJ2-1, with TRBD2 identical over 8 bases. The CDR3 sequence is 15 residues long. V trimming: 1 base; J trimming: 8 bases; junction bases outside the gene matches: 7. The CDR3 loop reads CASSLGLAPGDEQFF. As DNA, the CDR3 is TGTGCCAGCAGTTTAGGACTAGCGCCCGGGGATGAGCAGTTCTTC.

This chain uses TRBV4-3 with TRBJ2-2; maybe TRBD2 (5 bases). V lost 1 base to trimming and J lost 4 bases, with 10 bases between them. CDR1 and CDR2 from the germline V gene are LGHNA and YSLEER. The CDR3 is made up of 15 amino acids. The CDR3 region is CASSQAGSITGELFF. CDR3 DNA sequence: TGCGCCAGCAGCCAAGCGGGGAGTATCACCGGGGAGCTGTTTTTT.

The J gene is TRBJ1-5, the V gene TRBV5-1, with 9 bases that match TRBD1. The CDR3 length is 17 residues. Germline lookup yields CDR1 SGHRS and CDR2 YFSETQ. Trimming cost V 1 base and J 2 bases; bases outside gene matches: 7. The CDR3 loop is CASSLLDRGFGNQPQHF. DNA of the CDR3: TGCGCCAGCAGCTTGCTGGACAGGGGATTCGGCAATCAGCCCCAGCATTTT.

This clonotype was picked up a small number of times. The chain is built from TRBV9 and TRBJ1-6; D remains ambiguous. The germline V and J ends were trimmed by 0 bases and 6 bases, with 13 bases remaining between them. Germline-derived CDR1 and CDR2 are SGDLS and YYNGEE. This CDR3 is 16 amino acids long. CDR3 region: CASSVDARGSNSPLHF. CDR3 DNA: TGTGCCAGCAGCGTAGATGCCCGCGGGAGTAATTCACCCCTCCACTTT.

This clonotype turned up a few times. The chain links TRBV9 to TRBJ2-1; the match to TRBD2 covers 8 bases. CDR3 length: 18 amino acids. The trim removed 3 bases at V and 3 bases at J, leaving 14 bases unmatched. The germline CDR1 and CDR2 sequences are SGDLS and YYNGEE. This CDR3 is CASSGGSFGTRGYNEQFF. The CDR3 nucleotides read TGTGCCAGCAGCGGGGGGAGTTTCGGGACTAGGGGCTACAATGAGCAGTTCTTC.

The chain combines TRBV7-2 with TRBJ1-5, with TRBD1 matching over 9 bases. From germline, CDR1 is SGHTA and CDR2 FQGNSA. This CDR3 spans 14 amino acids. V was pared by 5 bases and J by 7 bases, with 6 bases of the junction left unmatched. The CDR3 region is CASSTGQGRQPQHF. CDR3 sequence (DNA): TGTGCCAGCAGCACGGGACAGGGCCGGCAGCCCCAGCATTTT.

The rearrangement joins TRBV5-1 to TRBJ2-3; a possible D gene is TRBD1 (6 bases). The CDR3 extends over 15 amino acids. Trimming stripped 0 bases from V and 5 bases from J, with 13 bases between. Looked up from germline, CDR1 is SGHRS and CDR2 is YFSETQ. The CDR3 bases are TGCGCCAGCAGCTTGGGGACAGCGAGAGGAGATACGCAGTATTTT. It translates to CASSLGTARGDTQYF.

The sample holds many counts of this clonotype. The rearrangement joins TRBV5-1 to TRBJ2-1; the D gene is possibly TRBD1 (5 bases). The V end was cut by 0 bases, the J end by 1 base, with 11 bases between. This CDR3 spans 16 amino acids. Germline CDR1 reads SGHRS; CDR2 reads YFSETQ. The CDR3 here is CASSLVGQGSYNEQFF. CDR3 bases: TGCGCCAGCAGCTTGGTGGGTCAGGGTTCCTACAATGAGCAGTTCTTC.